This TCR beta chain was obtained from a study of T-cell reconstitution after alpha-beta-depleted transplantation in children. The germline gives CDR1 SGHTA, CDR2 FQGTGA. The J segment lost 8 bases and the V segment lost 2 bases, leaving 14 bases of the junction unmatched. The CDR3 extends over 17 amino acids. It was with unique molecular identifiers that the TCRbeta library was prepared. TCRdb re-called the PCR reads through MiXCR, storing one row per CDR3 protein. The repertoire includes around 450,000 distinct CDR3 sequences, over 40% of them detected once, and approximately 30% sits in the top ten.

The sample in question was PBMCs, obtained before TCRalphabeta/CD19-depleted stem cell transplant. This TCR was recovered from a girl aged 2 to 9 with aplastic anemia, due to receive a stem cell transplant. The J gene is TRBJ2-1, the V gene TRBV7-3; 8 bases match TRBD2. The CDR3 reads CASSLGPGGARIYEQFF. The CDR3 DNA sequence: TGTGCCAGCAGCTTAGGTCCCGGGGGGGCCAGGATCTATGAGCAGTTCTTC.